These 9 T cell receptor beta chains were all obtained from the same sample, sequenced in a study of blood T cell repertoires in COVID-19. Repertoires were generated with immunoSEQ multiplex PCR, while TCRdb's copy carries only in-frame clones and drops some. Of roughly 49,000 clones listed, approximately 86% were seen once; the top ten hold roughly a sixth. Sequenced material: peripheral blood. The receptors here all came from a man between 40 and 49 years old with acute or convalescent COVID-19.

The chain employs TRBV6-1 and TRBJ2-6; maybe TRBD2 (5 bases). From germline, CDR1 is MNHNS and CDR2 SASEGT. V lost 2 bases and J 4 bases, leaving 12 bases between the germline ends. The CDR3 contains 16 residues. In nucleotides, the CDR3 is TGTGCCAGCAGTGAATCACTGGGGAGCGGGGCCAACGTCCTGACTTTC. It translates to CASSESLGSGANVLTF.

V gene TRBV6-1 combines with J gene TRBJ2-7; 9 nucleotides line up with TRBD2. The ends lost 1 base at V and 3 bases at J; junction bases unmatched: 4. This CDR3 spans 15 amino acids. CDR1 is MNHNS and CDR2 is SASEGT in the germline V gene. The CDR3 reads CASSEDPAGGYEQYV. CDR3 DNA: TGTGCCAGCAGTGAAGACCCAGCGGGGGGCTACGAGCAGTACGTC.

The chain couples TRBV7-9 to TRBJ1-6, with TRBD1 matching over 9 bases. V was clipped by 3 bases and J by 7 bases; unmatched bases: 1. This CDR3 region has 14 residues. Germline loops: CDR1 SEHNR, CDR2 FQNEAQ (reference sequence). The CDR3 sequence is CASSFGQGNSPLHF. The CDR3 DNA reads TGTGCCAGCAGCTTCGGACAGGGGAATTCACCCCTCCACTTT.

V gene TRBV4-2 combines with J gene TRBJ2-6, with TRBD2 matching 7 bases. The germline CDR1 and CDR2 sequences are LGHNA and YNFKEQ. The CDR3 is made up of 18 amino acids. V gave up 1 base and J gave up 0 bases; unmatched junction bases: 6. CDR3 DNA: TGTGCCAGCAGCCAAGTGAGCGGGAAGGGCTCTGGGGCCAACGTCCTGACTTTC. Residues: CASSQVSGKGSGANVLTF.

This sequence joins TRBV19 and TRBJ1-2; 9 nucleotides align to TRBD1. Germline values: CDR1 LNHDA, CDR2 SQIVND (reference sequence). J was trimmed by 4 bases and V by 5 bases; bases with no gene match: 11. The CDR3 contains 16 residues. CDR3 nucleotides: TGTGCCAGTAGTCAACTCGGGACAGGGAGAGCCTATGGCTACACCTTC. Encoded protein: CASSQLGTGRAYGYTF. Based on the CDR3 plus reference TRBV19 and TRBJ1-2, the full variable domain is DGGITQSPKYLFRKEGQNVTLSCEQNLNHDAMYWYRQDPGQGLRLIYYSQIVNDFQKGDIAEGYSVSREKKESFPLTVTSAQKNPTAFYLCASSQLGTGRAYGYTFGSGTRLTVV.

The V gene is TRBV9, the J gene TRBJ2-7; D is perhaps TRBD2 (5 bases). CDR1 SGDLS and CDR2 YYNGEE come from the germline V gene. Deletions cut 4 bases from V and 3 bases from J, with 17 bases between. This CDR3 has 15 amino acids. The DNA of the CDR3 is TGTGCCAGCAGCCCTCGTCCGTGGGAGAACTACGAGCAGTACTTC. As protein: CASSPRPWENYEQYF.

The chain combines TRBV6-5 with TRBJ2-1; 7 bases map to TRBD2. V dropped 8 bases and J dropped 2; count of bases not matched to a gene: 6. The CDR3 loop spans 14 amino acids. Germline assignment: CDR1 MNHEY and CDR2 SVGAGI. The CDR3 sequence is CASDAGATYNEQFF. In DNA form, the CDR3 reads TGTGCCAGCGACGCGGGAGCAACCTACAATGAGCAGTTCTTC.

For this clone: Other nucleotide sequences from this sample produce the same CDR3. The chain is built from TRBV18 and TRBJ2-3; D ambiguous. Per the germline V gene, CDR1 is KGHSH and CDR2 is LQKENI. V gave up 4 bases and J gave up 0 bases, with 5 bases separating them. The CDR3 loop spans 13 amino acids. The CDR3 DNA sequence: TGTGCCAGCTCACACAGCAGCACAGATACGCAGTATTTT. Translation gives CASSHSSTDTQYF. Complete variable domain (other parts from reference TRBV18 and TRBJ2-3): NAGVMQNPRHLVRRRGQEARLRCSPMKGHSHVYWYRQLPEEGLKFMVYLQKENIIDESGMPKERFSAEFPKEGPSILRIQQVVRGDSAAYFCASSHSSTDTQYFGPGTRLTVL.

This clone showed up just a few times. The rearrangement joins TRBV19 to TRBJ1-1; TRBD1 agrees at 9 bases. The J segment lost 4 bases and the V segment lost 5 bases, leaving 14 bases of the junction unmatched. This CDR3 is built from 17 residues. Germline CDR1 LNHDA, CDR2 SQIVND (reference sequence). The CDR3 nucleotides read TGTGCCAGTAGTGAGCGTCCCGGGACAGGGTCGGCCACTGAAGCTTTCTTT. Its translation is CASSERPGTGSATEAFF.